Following are 8 T cell receptor beta chains from one sample sequenced in a study of patients and donors after allogeneic stem cell transplantation. MiXCR was run by TCRdb on the RT-PCR reads, yielding one entry per CDR3 protein. The repertoire holds approximately 99,000 distinct CDR3 sequences, with around 35% as singletons. Material for sequencing was blood, either unsorted or a sorted T cell fraction (not recorded which). The source of these receptors is a human donor who was either an allogeneic HSCT recipient or a stem cell or donor lymphocyte infusion donor (not recorded which). It is not recorded whose cells these are; they may come from a transplant donor.

The J gene is TRBJ2-1, the V gene TRBV7-2; tentative D call: TRBD1 (5 bases). CDR1 and CDR2 from the germline V gene are SGHTA and FQGNSA. The CDR3 is made up of 17 amino acids. Trimming shortened V by 3 bases and J by 5 bases, and 20 bases separated the two germline ends. The CDR3 loop reads CASSFLPGPMGHNEQFF. CDR3 in DNA: TGTGCCAGCAGCTTCCTCCCTGGCCCAATGGGGCACAATGAGCAGTTCTTC.

The chain recombines TRBV4-3 with TRBJ2-7; unclear D gene. Trimming removed 5 bases from V and 0 bases from J, with 11 bases in between. The CDR3 has 14 residues. From germline, CDR1 is LGHNA and CDR2 YSLEER. CDR3 DNA: TGCGCCAGCAGCTACCGACTGACCTCCTACGAGCAGTACTTC. This sequence encodes CASSYRLTSYEQYF.

This clonotype was seen a handful of times. This chain links TRBV20-1 with TRBJ2-1, with a weak D call TRBD1 (6 bases). Germline V lookup: CDR1 DFQATT, CDR2 SNEGSKA (reference sequence). This CDR3 is built from 15 residues. V was trimmed by 5 bases and J by 2 bases, leaving 16 bases between them. The CDR3 DNA sequence: TGCAGTGCTCGGGACCGACAGGCCCCCTACAATGAGCAGTTCTTC. It encodes CSARDRQAPYNEQFF.

In DNA, the CDR3 is TGTGCCAGCAGCTCTGTGGGCACAGATACGCAGTATTTT. Its protein product is CASSSVGTDTQYF. J is TRBJ2-3 and V is TRBV5-4; D is uncertain. The CDR3 runs to 13 residues. Deletions cut 3 bases from V and 1 base from J, with 6 bases between. Germline CDR1 reads SGHNT; CDR2 reads YYREEE (reference sequence).

This clonotype was found a few times. This chain uses TRBV4-3 with TRBJ2-5; D gene ambiguous. The length of the CDR3 is 15 residues. The ends were cut back, 1 base at V and 0 bases at J, with 9 bases in the middle. CDR1 LGHNA and CDR2 YSLEER come from the germline V gene. The CDR3 sequence: CASSQAGTNQETQYF. The CDR3 nucleotides are TGCGCCAGCAGCCAAGCCGGCACCAACCAAGAGACCCAGTACTTC.

This chain joins TRBV6-6 and TRBJ1-5, with 7 bases matching TRBD1. The CDR3 spans 15 residues. V shed 8 bases and J 7 bases; nucleotides not matched to a gene: 14. CDR1 MNHNY and CDR2 SVGAGI come from the germline V gene (reference sequence). The CDR3 DNA sequence: TGTGCCAGCTGCCAACTCGCTAAGGGGGCCCAGCCCCAGCATTTT. Translation gives CASCQLAKGAQPQHF.

The CDR3 DNA follows: TGCAGTGCTGCCGGGACAGGCAGCGAAGAACTGTTTTTT. Translated, it gives CSAAGTGSEELFF. V and J are TRBV20-1 and TRBJ1-4; 8 bases are shared with TRBD1. J lost 12 bases, V lost 5 bases, and 11 bases had no gene match. The CDR3 is 13 amino acids. The germline V gene has CDR1 DFQATT and CDR2 SNEGSKA (reference sequence).

The chain recombines TRBV25-1 with TRBJ1-5; 7 bases are a match to TRBD1. CDR1 is MGHDK and CDR2 is SYGVNS in the germline V gene. V was clipped by 4 bases and J by 0 bases; unmatched bases: 15. The CDR3 contains 19 residues. CDR3 in DNA: TGTGCCAGCAGTGGTCCGGGACAGCCTAGCTGTTATAGCAATCAGCCCCAGCATTTT. Translated, it gives CASSGPGQPSCYSNQPQHF.